This record looks at one T cell receptor beta chain sequence and its context. Its target is unknown. These data belong to a study of graft-versus-host responses after intestinal transplantation. Only in-frame clones appear in the TCRdb table, and some are missing; sequencing was by immunoSEQ multiplex PCR. This table holds approximately 100,000 clones, approximately 94% found once. The CDR3 consists of 12 residues. Per germline, CDR1 MNHEY and CDR2 SMNVEV (reference sequence). V lost 3 bases and J 5 bases, leaving 5 bases between the germline ends. This TCR was recovered from a human donor who received an intestinal transplant. The input for sequencing was unstimulated CD8+ T cells sorted from spleen or lymph node cells, taken before intestinal transplant. The chain links TRBV27 to TRBJ2-1; D remains unclear. For the CDR3, the DNA is TGTGCCAGCAGTTTGTCTCACAATGAGCAGTTCTTC. This codes for CASSLSHNEQFF.